The 26 T cell receptor beta chains given below trace back to one sample, sequenced in a study of response to subunit inactivated influenza vaccine. TCRdb re-analysed the RT-PCR reads in MiXCR, keeping a single row per CDR3 protein. This table holds about 570,000 distinct CDR3 sequences, about an eighth found once. The specimen was PBMCs from blood, collected on the day of vaccination. These receptors originate from a man aged 50 to 59 who received an inactivated influenza vaccine.

This clonotype was counted ten times or more. This sequence joins TRBV4-2 and TRBJ1-5, with 7 bases that match TRBD1. The J segment lost 0 bases and the V segment lost 4 bases, leaving 6 bases of the junction unmatched. The germline gives CDR1 LGHNA, CDR2 YNFKEQ. This CDR3 contains 16 residues. CDR3 coding DNA: TGTGCCAGCAGCCGAGACAGGGTCCTTAGCAATCAGCCCCAGCATTTT. Its protein product is CASSRDRVLSNQPQHF.

V gene TRBV12-3 or TRBV12-4 combines with J gene TRBJ2-3; 9 nucleotides align to TRBD2. With 3 bases clipped from V and 6 bases from J, the junction kept 7 bases outside the gene matches. The CDR3 loop spans 15 amino acids. The CDR3 nucleotides read TGTGCCAGCAGTTTCGGGACTAGCTTAACCGATACGCAGTATTTT. The encoded protein is CASSFGTSLTDTQYF.

This chain joins TRBV11-2 and TRBJ2-5; 7 nucleotides match TRBD1. The V segment lost 6 bases and the J segment 5 bases; nucleotides outside the gene matches: 12. Germline loops: CDR1 SGHAT, CDR2 FQNNGV. This CDR3 has 15 residues. CDR3 bases: TGTGCCAGCAGTTATCACAGGGGAAAGGGTGAGACCCAGTACTTC. Residues: CASSYHRGKGETQYF. Looking up the rest from reference TRBV11-2 and TRBJ2-5 gives the full variable domain: EAGVAQSPRYKIIEKRQSVAFWCNPISGHATLYWYQQILGQGPKLLIQFQNNGVVDDSQLPKDRFSAERLKGVDSTLKIQPAKLEDSAVYLCASSYHRGKGETQYFGPGTRLLVL.

The chain uses TRBV4-3 and TRBJ2-1; D is possibly TRBD1 (6 bases). The CDR3 totals 19 residues. The V gene lost 0 bases and the J gene lost 3 bases, with 21 bases spanning the gap. Germline lookup yields CDR1 LGHNA and CDR2 YSLEER. The CDR3 DNA reads TGCGCCAGCAGCCAAGATTGGCAATACAGGGCCCAAAACTACAATGAGCAGTTCTTC. Amino acids: CASSQDWQYRAQNYNEQFF.

There are a few counts of this clonotype. The chain joins TRBV20-1 to TRBJ2-3; TRBD2 is a possible D gene (5 bases). Trimming took off 3 bases at V and 4 bases at J, with 11 bases between the two ends. The CDR3 extends over 13 amino acids. The germline gives CDR1 DFQATT, CDR2 SNEGSKA (reference sequence). CDR3 sequence: CSARKSGPDTQYF. Written as DNA, the CDR3 is TGCAGTGCTAGGAAAAGCGGCCCAGATACGCAGTATTTT.

At least ten counts were recorded for this clonotype. The V gene is TRBV14, the J gene TRBJ2-1; D uncertain. The CDR3 is 15 residues long. V was cut by 0 bases and J by 2 bases, with 8 bases left in between. In germline, CDR1 is SGHDN, CDR2 FVKESK. The CDR3 nucleotides read TGTGCCAGCAGCCAAGACAGGTCCCCCTACAATGAGCAGTTCTTC. It encodes CASSQDRSPYNEQFF.

This chain joins TRBV6-1 and TRBJ1-6, with unresolved D. This CDR3 comprises 13 residues. V dropped 6 bases and J dropped 4 bases, with 7 bases sitting between them. Germline-derived CDR1 and CDR2 are MNHNS and SASEGT. In DNA, the CDR3 is TGTGCCAGCAGGCGTGGTTATAATTCACCCCTCCACTTT. Protein: CASRRGYNSPLHF.

The rearrangement uses TRBV29-1 and TRBJ2-6; D gene uncertain. The CDR3 extends over 14 amino acids. Germline V CDR1 and CDR2: SQVTM, ANQGSEA. Trimming removed 4 bases at V and 0 bases at J, with 7 bases between. The CDR3 sequence: CSVVAFSGANVLTF. CDR3 coding DNA: TGCAGCGTTGTGGCTTTCTCTGGGGCCAACGTCCTGACTTTC. The full variable domain, rest sourced from reference TRBV29-1 and TRBJ2-6, is SAVISQKPSRDICQRGTSLTIQCQVDSQVTMMFWYRQQPGQSLTLIATANQGSEATYESGFVIDKFPISRPNLTFSTLTVSNMSPEDSSIYLCSVVAFSGANVLTFGAGSRLTVL.

This chain links TRBV28 with TRBJ2-5; D gene ambiguous. In germline, CDR1 is MDHEN, CDR2 SYDVKM. This CDR3 region has 12 residues. V was trimmed by 2 bases and J by 7 bases, leaving 8 bases between them. The DNA of the CDR3 is TGTGCCAGCAGTTTAAACTCGAGGACCCAGTACTTC. It translates to CASSLNSRTQYF.

This clonotype was seen more than once but under ten times. V and J are TRBV3-1 and TRBJ2-3; the match to TRBD2 covers 7 bases. Germline V lookup: CDR1 LGHDT, CDR2 YNNKEL (reference sequence). The CDR3 sequence is 12 residues long. Unmatched junction bases numbered 7, after V lost 8 bases and J lost 8 bases. Here the CDR3 reads CASGITGGTQYF. CDR3 DNA sequence: TGTGCCAGCGGTATAACGGGGGGTACGCAGTATTTT.

For the CDR3, the DNA is TGTGCCACCAGCACTCGGGACAGAGCCTACGAGCAGTACTTC. It codes for CATSTRDRAYEQYF. The V gene is TRBV15, the J gene TRBJ2-7; TRBD1 matches at 7 bases. The V gene end was trimmed by 4 bases and the J gene end by 2 bases; junction bases not matched to a gene: 5. CDR3 length equals 14 residues. Looked up from germline, CDR1 is LNHNV and CDR2 is YYDKDF (reference sequence). Using reference TRBV15 and TRBJ2-7 for the parts outside the CDR3, the full variable domain is DAMVIQNPRYQVTQFGKPVTLSCSQTLNHNVMYWYQQKSSQAPKLLFHYYDKDFNNEADTPDNFQSRRPNTSFCFLDIRSPGLGDTAMYLCATSTRDRAYEQYFGPGTRLTVT.

CDR3 sequence reads: CASSLGDLQGTGELFF. In nucleotides, the CDR3 is TGTGCCAGCAGCTTGGGGGACCTACAGGGAACCGGGGAGCTGTTTTTT. The chain joins TRBV5-6 to TRBJ2-2; TRBD1 might be the D (6 bases). Germline CDR1 and CDR2: SGHDT and YYEEEE. The CDR3 totals 16 residues. V lost 0 bases, J lost 5 bases, and 14 bases lay in between.

The chain combines TRBV7-3 with TRBJ1-1; 7 positions match TRBD1. V trimming: 6 bases; J trimming: 2 bases; junction bases outside the gene matches: 15. The CDR3 length is 17 residues. The germline CDR1 and CDR2 sequences are SGHTA and FQGTGA. CDR3: CASRSIRGQNGNTEAFF. The CDR3, as DNA: TGTGCCAGCAGATCAATCCGGGGACAGAATGGAAACACTGAAGCTTTCTTT.

This clonotype was seen more than once but under ten times. The V call is TRBV3-1, the J call TRBJ1-4; TRBD1 is a possible D gene (5 bases). This CDR3 is built from 16 residues. V shed 4 bases and J shed 5 bases, with 17 bases lying between them. Per the germline V gene, CDR1 is LGHDT and CDR2 is YNNKEL (reference sequence). The chain's CDR3 is CASSPGGTDLNEKLFF. CDR3 sequence (DNA): TGTGCCAGCAGCCCCGGGGGGACCGATTTAAATGAAAAACTGTTTTTT. Complete variable domain (other parts from reference TRBV3-1 and TRBJ1-4): DTAVSQTPKYLVTQMGNDKSIKCEQNLGHDTMYWYKQDSKKFLKIMFSYNNKELIINETVPNRFSPKSPDKAHLNLHINSLELGDSAVYFCASSPGGTDLNEKLFFGSGTQLSVL.

A remark on this clonotype: Because the CDR3's place on the DNA is in doubt, the DNA is left out and the CDR3 is given as listed by TCRdb. The V gene is TRBV21-1, the J gene TRBJ1-3; TRBD1, the D gene given by the table, was not confirmed from the DNA. TRBV21-1 is flagged as a pseudogene. The CDR3 sequence runs 16 residues, both termini included. The CDR3 spells CASRTDRVAAGNTIYF.

The chain uses TRBV29-1 and TRBJ1-6; D perhaps matches TRBD1 (5 bases). The CDR3 spans 13 residues. The germline V gene encodes CDR1 SQVTM and CDR2 ANQGSEA. Trimming took 1 base from V and 5 from J, leaving 6 bases between them. Here the CDR3 reads CSVEVGDNSPLHF. CDR3 DNA: TGCAGCGTTGAAGTGGGGGATAATTCACCCCTCCACTTT.

Worth noting for this clonotype: The junction departs from the called germline gene at one end, perhaps through a read error. V is TRBV29-1 and J is TRBJ2-3; no clear D gene. CDR1 is SQVTM, CDR2 ANQGSEA, per germline. The CDR3 has 12 amino acids. This chain's CDR3 is CSIEGAEYTQYF. CDR3 coding DNA: TGCAGCATTGAAGGAGCTGAGTATACGCAGTATTTT.

This clonotype was found many times. V is TRBV12-3 or TRBV12-4 and J is TRBJ2-2; tentatively, D is TRBD1 (5 bases). The V end was cut by 6 bases, the J end by 1 base, with 9 bases between. The CDR3 is 14 amino acids. CDR3 in amino acids: CASREQENTGELFF. The CDR3 bases are TGTGCCAGCAGGGAACAGGAGAACACCGGGGAGCTGTTTTTT.

V usage is TRBV11-3 and J usage is TRBJ2-1; no definite D call. Looked up from germline, CDR1 is SGHNT and CDR2 is YENEEA. CDR3 length equals 14 residues. V was pared by 2 bases and J by 5 bases, with 10 bases between. CDR3 in DNA: TGTGCCAGCAGCTTAAACTATCTTGACAATGAGCAGTTCTTC. This sequence encodes CASSLNYLDNEQFF. The complete variable domain, with remaining parts taken from reference TRBV11-3 and TRBJ2-1, reads EAGVVQSPRYKIIEKKQPVAFWCNPISGHNTLYWYLQNLGQGPELLIRYENEEAVDDSQLPKDRFSAERLKGVDSTLKIQPAELGDSAVYLCASSLNYLDNEQFFGPGTRLTVL.

This clonotype turned up a few times. This chain joins TRBV29-1 and TRBJ1-1, with D hard to call. The CDR3 contains 13 residues. CDR1 SQVTM and CDR2 ANQGSEA come from the germline V gene. V was pared by 5 bases and J by 1 base, with 11 bases between. The CDR3 nucleotides are TGCAGCGTTACAAGCTTCCAGAACACTGAAGCTTTCTTT. This translates into CSVTSFQNTEAFF.

The J gene is TRBJ1-5, the V gene TRBV12-5; a possible D gene is TRBD1 (5 bases). Germline loops: CDR1 LGHNT, CDR2 FRNRAP. The CDR3 is 13 amino acids. The germline V and J ends were trimmed by 6 bases and 1 base, with 7 bases remaining between them. The CDR3 region is CASGWDSNQPQHF. CDR3 bases: TGTGCTAGTGGCTGGGACAGCAATCAGCCCCAGCATTTT.

This clonotype appeared a few times. The J gene is TRBJ2-7, the V gene TRBV5-1; D is perhaps TRBD1 (6 bases). The CDR3 runs 14 residues. The germline V gene encodes CDR1 SGHRS and CDR2 YFSETQ. Trimming took 3 bases from V and 6 from J, leaving 16 bases between them. The chain's CDR3 is CASSSVSAQGEQYF. The CDR3 DNA follows: TGCGCCAGCAGCTCGGTCTCTGCACAGGGCGAGCAGTACTTC.

This clonotype was seen at least ten times. The rearrangement uses TRBV29-1 and TRBJ2-7, with D perhaps TRBD2 (6 bases). CDR3 length equals 11 residues. Germline V lookup: CDR1 SQVTM, CDR2 ANQGSEA. V dropped 7 bases and J dropped 6 bases, with 13 bases sitting between them. As DNA, the CDR3 is TGCAGCGCTCTAGCGTCGGCCGAGCAGTACTTC. Amino acid sequence: CSALASAEQYF.

J is TRBJ2-3 and V is TRBV20-1; D gene unclear. Germline CDR1 reads DFQATT; CDR2 reads SNEGSKA (reference sequence). The CDR3 has 13 amino acids. Trimming removed 4 bases at V and 3 bases at J, with 11 bases between. This CDR3 is CSATTPRTDTQYF. The CDR3 DNA sequence: TGCAGTGCTACCACCCCCCGGACAGATACGCAGTATTTT.

In this sample, this clonotype turned up a few times. The chain recombines TRBV24-1 with TRBJ2-1; 9 bases are a match to TRBD1. Germline trimming cut 5 bases from V and 7 bases from J; bases unmatched to any gene: 5. The CDR3 runs 14 residues. Germline CDR1 is KGHDR and CDR2 is SFDVKD. CDR3 sequence reads: CATSATGGVNEQFF. Here the CDR3 DNA reads TGTGCCACCAGTGCCACAGGGGGCGTGAATGAGCAGTTCTTC.

V is TRBV28 and J is TRBJ2-1, with D unclear. There are 21 residues in the CDR3. The germline gives CDR1 MDHEN, CDR2 SYDVKM. Trimming removed 4 bases from V and 0 bases from J, with 28 bases in between. The CDR3 nucleotides read TGTGCCAGCAGTTATTATCTGCAGCTCGGACGGAACACCAGCTCCTACAATGAGCAGTTCTTC. Translating it yields CASSYYLQLGRNTSSYNEQFF. Supplemented by reference TRBV28 and TRBJ2-1, the full variable domain reads DVKVTQSSRYLVKRTGEKVFLECVQDMDHENMFWYRQDPGLGLRLIYFSYDVKMKEKGDIPEGYSVSREKKERFSLILESASTNQTSMYLCASSYYLQLGRNTSSYNEQFFGPGTRLTVL.